The rows below give T cell receptor beta chains drawn from one sample of a study of blood T cell repertoires in COVID-19. TCRdb's copy holds only in-frame clones and misses some; the assay was immunoSEQ multiplex PCR. This sample has 250,000 or so clones; 80% to 85% occur once, and the top ten carry 4.2%. The sample consisted of peripheral blood. Receptor source: a man aged 55 to 69 with acute or convalescent COVID-19. The CDR3 runs from the conserved cysteine through the conserved F or W. Each record gives: J gene, V gene, D gene, clone size, CDR3 DNA, CDR3 protein. The D gene is left open where the match is weak. Clone sizes are given selectively: once, few, many, or a class where the clone is expanded.

J gene: TRBJ1-1
V gene: TRBV9
D gene: -
clone size: -
CDR3 DNA: TGTGCCAGCAGCGTCACAGGGAACACTGAAGCTTTCTTT
CDR3 protein: CASSVTGNTEAFF

J gene: TRBJ2-2
V gene: TRBV5-1
D gene: -
clone size: -
CDR3 DNA: TGCGCCAGCAGCTTGGCCGGGGGGAACACCGGGGAGCTGTTTTTT
CDR3 protein: CASSLAGGNTGELFF

J gene: TRBJ2-3
V gene: TRBV9
D gene: TRBD2
clone size: -
CDR3 DNA: TGTGCCAGCAGCGTAAGGGGTAGCGGGGGCACAGATACGCAGTATTTT
CDR3 protein: CASSVRGSGGTDTQYF

J gene: TRBJ2-2
V gene: TRBV10-3
D gene: TRBD1
clone size: -
CDR3 DNA: TGTGCCATCAGACTGGGACAGACGAACACCGGGGAGCTGTTTTTT
CDR3 protein: CAIRLGQTNTGELFF

J gene: TRBJ1-2
V gene: TRBV27
D gene: TRBD1
clone size: -
CDR3 DNA: TGTGCCACCTCCCGACAGGGAGGACATGGCTACACCTTC
CDR3 protein: CATSRQGGHGYTF

J gene: TRBJ2-5
V gene: TRBV29-1
D gene: TRBD2
clone size: -
CDR3 DNA: TGCAGCGTCTCTGGGGGGGAGGGGGAGACCCAGTACTTC
CDR3 protein: CSVSGGEGETQYF

J gene: TRBJ2-1
V gene: TRBV3-1/TRBV3-2
D gene: -
clone size: -
CDR3 DNA: TGTGCCAGCAGCCGACAGGGGGGACTAGGGGGCTACAATGAGCAGTTCTTC
CDR3 protein: CASSRQGGLGGYNEQFF

J gene: TRBJ2-2
V gene: TRBV9
D gene: -
clone size: -
CDR3 DNA: TGTGCCAGCAGCGTAGAGTCCGGGGTCACCGGGGAGCTGTTTTTT
CDR3 protein: CASSVESGVTGELFF

J gene: TRBJ1-2
V gene: TRBV5-6
D gene: TRBD1
clone size: -
CDR3 DNA: TGTGCCAGCAGCTTGTGGACAGGGGATGGCTACACCTTC
CDR3 protein: CASSLWTGDGYTF

J gene: TRBJ1-1
V gene: TRBV5-5
D gene: -
clone size: -
CDR3 DNA: TGTGCCAGCAGCTTGGCCCACAGTGATCCCCGGGACATTGAAGCTTTCTTT
CDR3 protein: CASSLAHSDPRDIEAFF

J gene: TRBJ2-7
V gene: TRBV3-1/TRBV3-2
D gene: TRBD2
clone size: -
CDR3 DNA: TGTGCCAGCAGCCAATTTCCCAGCGGGAGCAGGGACGAGCAGTACTTC
CDR3 protein: CASSQFPSGSRDEQYF

J gene: TRBJ2-3
V gene: TRBV6-4
D gene: TRBD2
clone size: -
CDR3 DNA: TGTGCCAGCAGTGACTCGGGAGCGGGGGTCACAGATACGCAGTATTTT
CDR3 protein: CASSDSGAGVTDTQYF

J gene: TRBJ1-2
V gene: TRBV19
D gene: -
clone size: -
CDR3 DNA: TGTGCCAGTAGTTCTTATGGCTACACCTTC
CDR3 protein: CASSSYGYTF

J gene: TRBJ2-1
V gene: TRBV11-2
D gene: -
clone size: -
CDR3 DNA: TGTGCCAGCAGATATCAGGGGGGCGGGGAGCAGTTCTTC
CDR3 protein: CASRYQGGGEQFF

J gene: TRBJ2-1
V gene: TRBV20-1
D gene: -
clone size: -
CDR3 DNA: TGCAGTGGCCTAGCCTACAATGAGCAGTTCTTC
CDR3 protein: CSGLAYNEQFF

J gene: TRBJ2-1
V gene: TRBV10-3
D gene: TRBD2
clone size: once
CDR3 DNA: TGTGCCATCCGCGGACTAGCGGACAATGAGCAGTTCTTC
CDR3 protein: CAIRGLADNEQFF

J gene: TRBJ1-4
V gene: TRBV4-3
D gene: -
clone size: -
CDR3 DNA: TGCGCCAGCAGCCAAGATGCTAGGGGTTCGCAAAGGTCCCAGTCGGGAAAACTGTTTTTT
CDR3 protein: CASSQDARGSQRSQSGKLFF

J gene: TRBJ1-4
V gene: TRBV7-8
D gene: -
clone size: -
CDR3 DNA: TGTGCCAGCAGCTCACTGGACAGAGTTAATGAAAAACTGTTTTTT
CDR3 protein: CASSSLDRVNEKLFF

J gene: TRBJ1-1
V gene: TRBV5-1
D gene: TRBD1
clone size: -
CDR3 DNA: TGCGCCAGCAGCCTGGAGGGGGCAGGGGGGAACACTGAAGCTTTCTTT
CDR3 protein: CASSLEGAGGNTEAFF

J gene: TRBJ2-3
V gene: TRBV6-5
D gene: -
clone size: -
CDR3 DNA: TGTGCCAGCAACGACCAGGGGTTCAACACAGATACGCAGTATTTT
CDR3 protein: CASNDQGFNTDTQYF

J gene: TRBJ2-7
V gene: TRBV7-3
D gene: -
clone size: -
CDR3 DNA: TGTGCCAGCAGCTTAACAGCGTCCGGCGAGCAGTACTTC
CDR3 protein: CASSLTASGEQYF

J gene: TRBJ2-5
V gene: TRBV6-4
D gene: -
clone size: few
CDR3 DNA: TGTGCCAGCAGTGTAGTGCGCCTCCCGACGGGGAACCAAGAGACCCAGTACTTC
CDR3 protein: CASSVVRLPTGNQETQYF

J gene: TRBJ1-6
V gene: TRBV9
D gene: TRBD1
clone size: -
CDR3 DNA: TGTGCCAGCAGCGTAGACGGCAGGGGGCTTAATTCACCCCTCCACTTT
CDR3 protein: CASSVDGRGLNSPLHF

J gene: TRBJ2-3
V gene: TRBV29-1
D gene: -
clone size: -
CDR3 DNA: TGCAGCGTTGCCCAGGGTAGCACAGATACGCAGTATTTT
CDR3 protein: CSVAQGSTDTQYF

J gene: TRBJ2-2
V gene: TRBV7-9
D gene: -
clone size: few
CDR3 DNA: TGTGCCAGCAGCTTGCGTGAGTCTTCCGGGGAGCTGTTTTTT
CDR3 protein: CASSLRESSGELFF

J gene: TRBJ2-7
V gene: TRBV28
D gene: TRBD1
clone size: -
CDR3 DNA: TGTGCCAGCAGTTTCCGGGACAGGCGGGTGAAGCAGTACTTC
CDR3 protein: CASSFRDRRVKQYF